This T cell receptor (beta chain) was identified during a study of memory CD4+ T cells and cytomegalovirus serostatus. Findings and limits, study-wide: Median bootstrapped AUC for CMV status was around 0.95 originally, 0.75 to 0.91 US-trained. Each of around 69 CMV-associated TCRbeta sequences occurred in one to five individuals.

Between the trimmed V and J ends, which lost 0 bases and 5 bases, there was a span of 4 bases. CDR1 and CDR2 from the germline V gene are SGHVS and FQNEAQ. CDR3 length equals 12 residues. Measured with immunoSEQ multiplex PCR; TCRdb has only the in-frame clones, and not every one. The repertoire includes 58,000 or so clones, about 70% of them detected once, and under 3% sits in the top ten. A remark on this clone: Its antigen is not known.

Single viable CD3+CD4+CD8-CD45RO+ cells were sorted as the memory CD4+ T cells. Serum IgG to CMV pp150, pp28, p38 and p52 defined serostatus. Positive selection with CD4 microbeads enriched total CD4+ T cells. The receptor's source is an adult in good health and CMV-seropositive. The chain employs TRBV7-8 and TRBJ2-5; no reliable D call. The sample consisted of memory CD4+ T cells from blood. CDR3 region: CASSLAFETQYF. In DNA, the CDR3 is TGTGCCAGCAGCTTAGCTTTTGAGACCCAGTACTTC.